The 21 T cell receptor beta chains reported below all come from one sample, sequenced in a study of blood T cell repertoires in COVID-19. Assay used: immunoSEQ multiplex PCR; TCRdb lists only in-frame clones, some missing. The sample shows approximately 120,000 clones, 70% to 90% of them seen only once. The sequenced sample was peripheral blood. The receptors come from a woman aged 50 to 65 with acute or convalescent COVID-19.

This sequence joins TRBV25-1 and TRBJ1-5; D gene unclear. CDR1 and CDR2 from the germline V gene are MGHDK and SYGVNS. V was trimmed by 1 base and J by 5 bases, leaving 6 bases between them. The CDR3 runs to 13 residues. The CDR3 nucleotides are TGTGCCAGCAGTGAATCCATTTATCAGCCCCAGCATTTT. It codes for CASSESIYQPQHF.

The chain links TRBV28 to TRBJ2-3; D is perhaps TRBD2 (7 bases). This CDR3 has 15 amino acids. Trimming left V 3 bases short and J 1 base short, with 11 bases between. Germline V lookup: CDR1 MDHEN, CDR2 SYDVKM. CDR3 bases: TGTGCCAGCAGTTTGGCGGGGGCGCGCACAGATACGCAGTATTTT. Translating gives CASSLAGARTDTQYF.

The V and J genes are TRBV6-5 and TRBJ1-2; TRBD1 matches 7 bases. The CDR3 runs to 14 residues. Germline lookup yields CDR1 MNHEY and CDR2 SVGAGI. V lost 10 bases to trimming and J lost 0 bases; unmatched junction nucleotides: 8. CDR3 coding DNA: TGTGCCACCTACCGGGACAGTACTAACTATGGCTACACCTTC. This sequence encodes CATYRDSTNYGYTF.

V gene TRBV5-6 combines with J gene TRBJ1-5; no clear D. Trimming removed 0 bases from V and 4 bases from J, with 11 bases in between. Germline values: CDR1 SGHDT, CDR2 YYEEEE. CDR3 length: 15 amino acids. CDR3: CASSLDSQNNQPQHF. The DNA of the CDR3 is TGTGCCAGCAGCTTGGACAGTCAGAATAATCAGCCCCAGCATTTT. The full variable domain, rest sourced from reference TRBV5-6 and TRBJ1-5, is DAGVTQSPTHLIKTRGQQVTLRCSPKSGHDTVSWYQQALGQGPQFIFQYYEEEERQRGNFPDRFSGHQFPNYSSELNVNALLLGDSALYLCASSLDSQNNQPQHFGDGTRLSIL.

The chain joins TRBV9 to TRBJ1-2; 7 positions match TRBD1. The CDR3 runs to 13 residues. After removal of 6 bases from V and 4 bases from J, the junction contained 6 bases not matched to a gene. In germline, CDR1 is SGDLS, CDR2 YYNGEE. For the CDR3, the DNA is TGTGCCAGCAACCGACAGGGTGGCTATGGCTACACCTTC. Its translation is CASNRQGGYGYTF.

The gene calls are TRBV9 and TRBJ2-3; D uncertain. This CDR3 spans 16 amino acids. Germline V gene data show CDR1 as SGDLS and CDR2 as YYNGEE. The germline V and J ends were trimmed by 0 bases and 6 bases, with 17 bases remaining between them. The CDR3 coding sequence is TGTGCCAGCAGCGTAGGGTCCGGTCCTATTACCGATACGCAGTATTTT. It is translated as CASSVGSGPITDTQYF.

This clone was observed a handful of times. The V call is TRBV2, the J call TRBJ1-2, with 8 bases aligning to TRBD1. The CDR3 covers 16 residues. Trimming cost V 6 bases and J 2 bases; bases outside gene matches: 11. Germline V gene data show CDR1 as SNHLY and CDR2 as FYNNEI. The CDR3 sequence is CASRARSGGGNYGYTF. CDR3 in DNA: TGTGCCAGCAGGGCTCGGTCAGGGGGCGGGAACTATGGCTACACCTTC.

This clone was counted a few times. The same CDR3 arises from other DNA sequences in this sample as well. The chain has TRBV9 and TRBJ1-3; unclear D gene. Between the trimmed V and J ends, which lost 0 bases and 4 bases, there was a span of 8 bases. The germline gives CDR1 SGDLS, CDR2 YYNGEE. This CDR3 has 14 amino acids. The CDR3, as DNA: TGTGCCAGCAGCGTAGGAGCTTTCGGAAACACCATATATTTT. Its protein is CASSVGAFGNTIYF. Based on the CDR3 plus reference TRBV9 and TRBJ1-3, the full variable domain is DSGVTQTPKHLITATGQRVTLRCSPRSGDLSVYWYQQSLDQGLQFLIQYYNGEERAKGNILERFSAQQFPDLHSELNLSSLELGDSALYFCASSVGAFGNTIYFGEGSWLTVV.

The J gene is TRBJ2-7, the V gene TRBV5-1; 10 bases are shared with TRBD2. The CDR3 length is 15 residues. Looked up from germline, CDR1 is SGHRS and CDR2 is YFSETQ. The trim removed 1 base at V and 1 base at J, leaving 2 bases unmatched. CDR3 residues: CASSLTSGTSYEQYF. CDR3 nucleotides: TGCGCCAGCAGCTTGACTAGCGGGACGTCCTACGAGCAGTACTTC.

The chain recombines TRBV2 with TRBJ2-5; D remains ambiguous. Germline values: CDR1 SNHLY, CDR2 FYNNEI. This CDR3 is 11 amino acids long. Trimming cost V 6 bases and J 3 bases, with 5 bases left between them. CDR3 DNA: TGTGCCAGCAGGATAGAAGAGACCCAGTACTTC. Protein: CASRIEETQYF.

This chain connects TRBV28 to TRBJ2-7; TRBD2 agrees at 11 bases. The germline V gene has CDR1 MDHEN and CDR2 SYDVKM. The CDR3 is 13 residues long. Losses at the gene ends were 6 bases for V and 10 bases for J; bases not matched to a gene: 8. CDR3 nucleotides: TGTGCCAGCAGCGATAGCGGGAGGGCCGGACAGTACTTC. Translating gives CASSDSGRAGQYF.

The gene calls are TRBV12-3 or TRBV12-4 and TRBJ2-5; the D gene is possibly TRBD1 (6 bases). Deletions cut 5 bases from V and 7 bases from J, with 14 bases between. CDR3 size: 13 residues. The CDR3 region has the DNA TGTGCCAGCAGTGACAGGATTGGAGGGACCCAGTACTTC. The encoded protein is CASSDRIGGTQYF.

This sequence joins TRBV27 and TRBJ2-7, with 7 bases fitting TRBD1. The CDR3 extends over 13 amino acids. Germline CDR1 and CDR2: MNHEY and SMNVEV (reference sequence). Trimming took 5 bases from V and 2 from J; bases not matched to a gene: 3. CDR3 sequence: CASSPDRPYEQYF. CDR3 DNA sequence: TGTGCCAGCAGTCCGGACAGGCCCTACGAGCAGTACTTC.

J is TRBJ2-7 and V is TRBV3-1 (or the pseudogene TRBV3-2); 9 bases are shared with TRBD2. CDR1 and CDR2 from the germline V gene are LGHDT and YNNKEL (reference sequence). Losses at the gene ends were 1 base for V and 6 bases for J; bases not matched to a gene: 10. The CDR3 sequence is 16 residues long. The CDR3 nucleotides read TGTGCCAGCAGCCAAGGACTGCTAGCGGGGTACCCCGAGCAGTACTTC. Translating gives CASSQGLLAGYPEQYF.

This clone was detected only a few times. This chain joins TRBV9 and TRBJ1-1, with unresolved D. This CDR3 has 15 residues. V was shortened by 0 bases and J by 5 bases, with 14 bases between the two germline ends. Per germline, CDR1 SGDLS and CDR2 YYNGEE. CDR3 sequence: CASSVAPVLATEAFF. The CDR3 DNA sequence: TGTGCCAGCAGCGTAGCTCCCGTGCTAGCTACTGAAGCTTTCTTT.

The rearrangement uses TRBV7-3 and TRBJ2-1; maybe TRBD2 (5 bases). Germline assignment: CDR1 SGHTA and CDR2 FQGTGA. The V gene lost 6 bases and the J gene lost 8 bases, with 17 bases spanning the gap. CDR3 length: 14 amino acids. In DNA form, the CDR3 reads TGTGCCAGCAGTTACGCTAGTCCGAGGGATGAGCAGTTCTTC. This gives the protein CASSYASPRDEQFF.

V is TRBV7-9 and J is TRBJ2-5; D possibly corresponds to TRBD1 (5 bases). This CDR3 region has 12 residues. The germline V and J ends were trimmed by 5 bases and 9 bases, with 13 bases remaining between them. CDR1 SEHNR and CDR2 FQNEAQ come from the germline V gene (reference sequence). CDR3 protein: CASSPQGGSQYF. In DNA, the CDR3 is TGTGCCAGCAGCCCCCAGGGTGGGTCCCAGTACTTC.

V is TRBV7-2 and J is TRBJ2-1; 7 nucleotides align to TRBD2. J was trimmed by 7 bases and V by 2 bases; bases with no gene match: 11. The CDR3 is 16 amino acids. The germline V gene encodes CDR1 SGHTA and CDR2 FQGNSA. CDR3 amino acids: CASSLIGGSENNEQFF. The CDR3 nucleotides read TGTGCCAGCAGCTTAATAGGCGGGAGTGAGAATAATGAGCAGTTCTTC.

This CDR3 is CASSLDGSGGSYEQYF. The CDR3 DNA reads as TGCGCCAGCAGCTTGGACGGTAGCGGGGGTTCCTACGAGCAGTACTTC. The chain employs TRBV5-1 and TRBJ2-7; TRBD2 matches at 9 bases. V was clipped by 0 bases and J by 1 base; unmatched bases: 5. The CDR3 consists of 16 residues. Germline CDR1 and CDR2: SGHRS and YFSETQ. The full variable domain, in which reference TRBV5-1 and TRBJ2-7 provide the parts outside the CDR3, is KAGVTQTPRYLIKTRGQQVTLSCSPISGHRSVSWYQQTPGQGLQFLFEYFSETQRNKGNFPGRFSGRQFSNSRSEMNVSTLELGDSALYLCASSLDGSGGSYEQYFGPGTRLTVT.

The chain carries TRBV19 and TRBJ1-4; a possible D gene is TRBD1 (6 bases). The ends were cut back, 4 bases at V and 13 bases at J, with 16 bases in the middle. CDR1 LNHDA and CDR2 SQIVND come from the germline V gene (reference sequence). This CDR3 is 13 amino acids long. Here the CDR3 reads CASSTSQGGRLFF. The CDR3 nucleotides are TGTGCCAGTAGTACCTCACAGGGTGGGCGACTGTTTTTT. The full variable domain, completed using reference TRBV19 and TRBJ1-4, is DGGITQSPKYLFRKEGQNVTLSCEQNLNHDAMYWYRQDPGQGLRLIYYSQIVNDFQKGDIAEGYSVSREKKESFPLTVTSAQKNPTAFYLCASSTSQGGRLFFGSGTQLSVL.

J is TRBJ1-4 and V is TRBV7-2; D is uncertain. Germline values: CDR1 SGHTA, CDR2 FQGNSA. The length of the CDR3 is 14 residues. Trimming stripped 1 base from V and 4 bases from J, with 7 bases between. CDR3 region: CASSLELFNEKLFF. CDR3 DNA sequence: TGTGCCAGCAGCTTAGAGCTGTTTAATGAAAAACTGTTTTTT.